These T cell receptor beta chains were read from a single sample in a study of CD8+ T cells in alopecia areata. Method: immunoSEQ multiplex PCR; TCRdb's copy keeps in-frame clones and lacks some. The table shows 120,000 or so clones, with about 51% occurring only once. The source material was NKG2D-low CD8+ T cells sorted from blood. The receptor source for this set is a human donor with alopecia areata. Both conserved end residues are part of each CDR3. The order of the fields is clone size, V gene, J gene, D gene, CDR3 protein, CDR3 DNA. The D gene is left open where the match is weak. Size tells how often a clone was seen (once, few, many) or the class of an expanded clone, and some rows leave it out.

size: .
V: TRBV7-9
J: TRBJ2-7
D: TRBD1
CDR3: CASSETGDEQYF
DNA: TGTGCCAGCAGCGAAACAGGGGATGAGCAGTACTTC

size: .
V: TRBV4-1
J: TRBJ1-1
D: .
CDR3: CASSQAEGSQGKAFF
DNA: TGCGCCAGCAGCCAAGCTGAGGGTTCCCAGGGGAAAGCTTTCTTT

size: once
V: TRBV4-1
J: TRBJ2-7
D: .
CDR3: CASSQVTGSYEQYF
DNA: TGCGCCAGCAGCCAGGTTACGGGCTCCTACGAGCAGTACTTC

size: .
V: TRBV5-1
J: TRBJ2-7
D: TRBD1
CDR3: CASSLVQGAAYEQYF
DNA: TGCGCCAGCAGCTTGGTTCAGGGGGCCGCCTACGAGCAGTACTTC

size: .
V: TRBV30
J: TRBJ2-7
D: .
CDR3: CAWKMDPAEQYF
DNA: TGTGCCTGGAAAATGGATCCGGCCGAGCAGTACTTC

size: few
V: TRBV30
J: TRBJ2-7
D: TRBD1
CDR3: CAWEPRDRVYEQYF
DNA: TGTGCCTGGGAGCCCCGGGACAGGGTTTACGAGCAGTACTTC

size: .
V: TRBV29-1
J: TRBJ2-7
D: TRBD1
CDR3: CSVERTGNLREQYF
DNA: TGCAGCGTTGAAAGGACAGGAAATCTACGTGAGCAGTACTTC

size: .
V: TRBV29-1
J: TRBJ1-5
D: .
CDR3: CSARGDPPTTIKYMPQHF
DNA: TGCAGCGCCCGAGGGGACCCCCCTACTACAATCAAGTATATGCCCCAGCATTTT

size: .
V: TRBV4-3
J: TRBJ2-1
D: .
CDR3: CASSQALGGEYNEQFF
DNA: TGCGCCAGCAGCCAAGCTCTAGGGGGGGAGTACAATGAGCAGTTCTTC

size: .
V: TRBV2
J: TRBJ2-5
D: .
CDR3: CASRGLQETQYF
DNA: TGTGCCAGCAGGGGACTTCAAGAGACCCAGTACTTC

size: .
V: TRBV30
J: TRBJ2-2
D: .
CDR3: CALIRAAGELFF
DNA: TGTGCCTTGATCAGGGCGGCCGGGGAGCTGTTTTTT

size: .
V: TRBV11-2
J: TRBJ2-3
D: TRBD1
CDR3: CASSFGQGIDTQYF
DNA: TGTGCCAGCAGCTTCGGACAGGGCATAGATACGCAGTATTTT

size: .
V: TRBV5-1
J: TRBJ2-7
D: .
CDR3: CASSISISYEQYF
DNA: TGCGCCAGCAGCATCTCGATCTCCTACGAGCAGTACTTC

size: .
V: TRBV29-1
J: TRBJ1-2
D: .
CDR3: CSVGQGGINGYTF
DNA: TGCAGCGTTGGACAAGGGGGGATCAATGGCTACACCTTC

size: .
V: TRBV29-1
J: TRBJ2-3
D: TRBD1
CDR3: CSVEAWTGVTDTQYF
DNA: TGCAGCGTTGAAGCCTGGACAGGGGTAACAGATACGCAGTATTTT

size: .
V: TRBV29-1
J: TRBJ2-7
D: TRBD1
CDR3: CSVGYGQGTYEQYF
DNA: TGCAGCGTCGGGTACGGACAGGGAACCTACGAGCAGTACTTC

size: .
V: TRBV29-1
J: TRBJ1-2
D: .
CDR3: CSVPREDSVYGYTF
DNA: TGCAGCGTACCGAGGGAGGATTCGGTATATGGCTACACCTTC

size: .
V: TRBV15
J: TRBJ1-1
D: .
CDR3: CATRNRALSTEAFF
DNA: TGTGCCACCAGAAACAGGGCTCTTAGCACTGAAGCTTTCTTT